What follows are 27 T cell receptor beta chains derived from one specimen sequenced in a study of blood T cell repertoires in COVID-19. Measured with immunoSEQ multiplex PCR; TCRdb has only the in-frame clones, and not every one. The sample includes a few hundred thousand clones, 65% to 85% of them seen just once. Sequences were obtained from peripheral blood. The source of these receptors is a person between 65 and 80 years old with COVID-19, enrolled during active disease.

This sequence joins TRBV18 and TRBJ2-5, with a tentative D call TRBD1 (5 bases). Germline CDR1 KGHSH, CDR2 LQKENI. The CDR3 extends over 14 amino acids. V was shortened by 5 bases and J by 1 base, with 11 bases between the two germline ends. CDR3 region: CASSGAGSQETQYF. As DNA, the CDR3 is TGTGCCAGCTCAGGGGCAGGATCCCAAGAGACCCAGTACTTC.

The V gene is TRBV6-1, the J gene TRBJ2-3, with D perhaps TRBD2 (5 bases). The germline gives CDR1 MNHNS, CDR2 SASEGT. Trimming took off 1 base at V and 1 base at J, with 15 bases between the two ends. This CDR3 spans 17 amino acids. CDR3 nucleotide sequence: TGTGCCAGCAGTGAAGTGAGGGTACTTGGAGGCACAGATACGCAGTATTTT. Encoded protein: CASSEVRVLGGTDTQYF.

The chain recombines TRBV4-3 with TRBJ1-1, with D perhaps TRBD1 (6 bases). Trimming shortened V by 4 bases and J by 3 bases, and 24 bases separated the two germline ends. Germline values: CDR1 LGHNA, CDR2 YSLEER. This CDR3 contains 18 residues. In DNA, the CDR3 is TGCGCCAGCAGCCGAGCAGAGGGGGGGGTTTGGTCGGACACTGAAGCTTTCTTT. This gives the protein CASSRAEGGVWSDTEAFF.

The chain couples TRBV19 to TRBJ2-7, with 7 positions matching TRBD1. CDR1 is LNHDA and CDR2 is SQIVND in the germline V gene (reference sequence). The CDR3 is 14 residues long. The J segment lost 7 bases and the V segment lost 10 bases, leaving 16 bases of the junction unmatched. This chain's CDR3 is CATNRQGSPREQYF. The CDR3 region has the DNA TGTGCCACGAACCGACAGGGATCTCCGCGAGAGCAGTACTTC.

This clone was seen more than once but under ten times. The chain couples TRBV7-9 to TRBJ1-5, with 8 bases identical to TRBD1. With V trimmed by 5 bases and J by 7 bases, 7 bases remained unmatched. The CDR3 is 14 amino acids. Germline V gene data show CDR1 as SEHNR and CDR2 as FQNEAQ (reference sequence). The CDR3 region is CASSKTGEDQPQHF. The DNA for the CDR3 is TGTGCCAGCAGCAAGACAGGGGAGGACCAGCCCCAGCATTTT. The whole variable domain, remainder taken from reference TRBV7-9 and TRBJ1-5, is DTGVSQNPRHKITKRGQNVTFRCDPISEHNRLYWYRQTLGQGPEFLTYFQNEAQLEKSRLLSDRFSAERPKGSFSTLEIQRTEQGDSAMYLCASSKTGEDQPQHFGDGTRLSIL.

The chain recombines TRBV7-2 with TRBJ1-6; the D is unclear. V lost 4 bases, J lost 7 bases, and 14 bases lay in between. This CDR3 is built from 15 residues. The V gene's germline CDR1 is SGHTA and CDR2 FQGNSA. CDR3 sequence reads: CASSWRPATNSPLHF. The CDR3 bases are TGTGCCAGCAGCTGGCGGCCAGCCACCAATTCACCCCTCCACTTT.

V and J are TRBV20-1 and TRBJ1-2; D gene uncertain. CDR3 length: 11 residues. Germline CDR1 and CDR2: DFQATT and SNEGSKA (reference sequence). V was cut by 3 bases and J by 8 bases, with 10 bases left in between. In DNA, the CDR3 is TGCAGTGCTAGTGCCCCGGGGGGCTACACCTTC. Translating gives CSASAPGGYTF.

The chain couples TRBV2 to TRBJ2-2, with unresolved D. Deletions cut 4 bases from V and 0 bases from J, with 9 bases between. CDR1 is SNHLY and CDR2 is FYNNEI in the germline V gene. The length of the CDR3 is 15 residues. The CDR3 DNA follows: TGTGCCAGCAGTGCATTCAGCGCGAACACCGGGGAGCTGTTTTTT. This gives the protein CASSAFSANTGELFF.

This chain uses TRBV3-1 (or the pseudogene TRBV3-2) with TRBJ2-3; 12 bases are shared with TRBD2. CDR3 length: 16 amino acids. Germline CDR1 reads LGHDT; CDR2 reads YNNKEL (reference sequence). Trimming took 2 bases from V and 1 from J; bases not matched to a gene: 1. The CDR3 DNA reads as TGTGCCAGCAGCCAACTAGCGGGGGGGCGCACAGATACGCAGTATTTT. This translates into CASSQLAGGRTDTQYF.

This clone was observed a single time. The rearrangement uses TRBV5-1 and TRBJ2-1, with a weak D call TRBD2 (6 bases). CDR1 SGHRS and CDR2 YFSETQ come from the germline V gene. The CDR3 extends over 16 amino acids. V lost 0 bases, J lost 1 base, and 11 bases lay in between. The CDR3 DNA follows: TGCGCCAGCAGCTTGGGAGTCGGGAGTTCCTACAATGAGCAGTTCTTC. Its translation is CASSLGVGSSYNEQFF. The full variable domain, in which reference TRBV5-1 and TRBJ2-1 provide the parts outside the CDR3, is KAGVTQTPRYLIKTRGQQVTLSCSPISGHRSVSWYQQTPGQGLQFLFEYFSETQRNKGNFPGRFSGRQFSNSRSEMNVSTLELGDSALYLCASSLGVGSSYNEQFFGPGTRLTVL.

This clone was seen only once. The chain employs TRBV9 and TRBJ2-1; D is uncertain. The CDR3 totals 13 residues. CDR1 SGDLS and CDR2 YYNGEE come from the germline V gene. Trimming shortened V by 3 bases and J by 5 bases, and 9 bases separated the two germline ends. CDR3 region: CASSALHNNEQFF. The CDR3 coding sequence is TGTGCCAGCAGCGCGTTACACAACAATGAGCAGTTCTTC. Complete variable domain (other parts from reference TRBV9 and TRBJ2-1): DSGVTQTPKHLITATGQRVTLRCSPRSGDLSVYWYQQSLDQGLQFLIQYYNGEERAKGNILERFSAQQFPDLHSELNLSSLELGDSALYFCASSALHNNEQFFGPGTRLTVL.

A single count supports this clone. This chain links TRBV14 with TRBJ2-3; 9 bases align to TRBD2. The junction had 6 bases not matched to a gene; V was cut back by 10 bases and J by 4 bases. From germline, CDR1 is SGHDN and CDR2 FVKESK. The CDR3 runs to 13 residues. In nucleotides, the CDR3 is TGTGCCATCATAGCGGGAGTAGCAGATACGCAGTATTTT. This codes for CAIIAGVADTQYF. Supplemented by reference TRBV14 and TRBJ2-3, the full variable domain reads EAGVTQFPSHSVIEKGQTVTLRCDPISGHDNLYWYRRVMGKEIKFLLHFVKESKQDESGMPNNRFLAERTGGTYSTLKVQPAELEDSGVYFCAIIAGVADTQYFGPGTRLTVL.

The chain combines TRBV5-6 with TRBJ1-1, with D possibly matching TRBD1 (6 bases). The CDR3 extends over 13 amino acids. The V end was cut by 3 bases, the J end by 2 bases, with 8 bases between. Germline CDR1 is SGHDT and CDR2 is YYEEEE. CDR3 nucleotides: TGTGCCAGCAGCTGGACAGCCAACACTGAAGCTTTCTTT. As protein: CASSWTANTEAFF.

The chain couples TRBV14 to TRBJ2-7, with 9 bases matching TRBD1. The CDR3 covers 14 residues. The J segment lost 7 bases and the V segment lost 1 base, leaving 5 bases of the junction unmatched. Per germline, CDR1 SGHDN and CDR2 FVKESK. The CDR3 loop is CASSQAGTGSEQYF. The CDR3 DNA is TGTGCCAGCAGCCAAGCCGGGACAGGGAGTGAGCAGTACTTC.

The chain has TRBV5-6 and TRBJ2-2; TRBD1 aligns across 7 bases. With V trimmed by 3 bases and J by 4 bases, 6 bases remained unmatched. Germline V gene data show CDR1 as SGHDT and CDR2 as YYEEEE. This CDR3 has 15 amino acids. This CDR3 is CASSYTGVGTGELFF. In DNA form, the CDR3 reads TGTGCCAGCAGCTATACAGGGGTGGGCACCGGGGAGCTGTTTTTT.

This chain links TRBV2 with TRBJ1-4, with D maybe TRBD1 (5 bases). The CDR3 has 14 residues. Germline V gene data show CDR1 as SNHLY and CDR2 as FYNNEI. Trimming pared 5 bases from V and 7 bases from J, leaving 14 bases between. The CDR3 protein is CASSNGATLEKLFF. The CDR3 bases are TGTGCCAGCAGTAATGGGGCCACCCTTGAAAAACTGTTTTTT.

The chain recombines TRBV6-1 with TRBJ1-5, with TRBD1 matching over 7 bases. The CDR3 spans 16 residues. Trimming took 4 bases from V and 7 from J; bases not matched to a gene: 13. The germline CDR1 and CDR2 sequences are MNHNS and SASEGT. Here the CDR3 reads CASSGTQTGFPQPQHF. CDR3 coding DNA: TGTGCCAGCAGTGGTACTCAGACAGGGTTTCCCCAGCCCCAGCATTTT.

The V and J genes are TRBV5-1 and TRBJ1-6; 9 bases are a match to TRBD1. The CDR3 is 14 amino acids. The V gene's germline CDR1 is SGHRS and CDR2 YFSETQ. V shed 6 bases, J shed 5 bases, and the junction held 3 bases outside the gene matches. The CDR3 region has the DNA TGCGCCAGCAACGACAGGGGGGATAATTCACCCCTCCACTTT. Translated, it gives CASNDRGDNSPLHF.

V usage is TRBV4-3 and J usage is TRBJ2-1; TRBD2 agrees at 12 bases. There are 18 residues in the CDR3. The germline V gene has CDR1 LGHNA and CDR2 YSLEER. V gave up 0 bases and J gave up 4 bases; unmatched junction bases: 7. CDR3 DNA: TGCGCCAGCAGCCAAGATCTATCCCTAGCGGGGGGGTACAATGAGCAGTTCTTC. It encodes CASSQDLSLAGGYNEQFF.

The chain recombines TRBV28 with TRBJ1-1; D is uncertain. This CDR3 contains 16 residues. Trimming took 2 bases from V and 2 from J, leaving 15 bases between them. Germline V lookup: CDR1 MDHEN, CDR2 SYDVKM. The CDR3 reads CASSLAHTGRNTEAFF. In DNA, the CDR3 is TGTGCCAGCAGTTTAGCCCATACCGGGAGAAACACTGAAGCTTTCTTT.

The J gene is TRBJ1-4, the V gene TRBV30; 8 bases match TRBD1. From germline, CDR1 is GTSNPN and CDR2 SVGIG (reference sequence). The J segment lost 5 bases and the V segment lost 1 base, leaving 3 bases of the junction unmatched. There are 14 residues in the CDR3. CDR3 amino acids: CAWSGDRSNEKLFF. The CDR3, as DNA: TGTGCCTGGAGTGGGGACAGGTCCAATGAAAAACTGTTTTTT.

The chain recombines TRBV9 with TRBJ1-6; 9 nucleotides match TRBD1. The germline CDR1 and CDR2 sequences are SGDLS and YYNGEE. The CDR3 is made up of 14 amino acids. V lost 6 bases and J lost 9; bases outside the gene matches: 7. CDR3 bases: TGTGCCAGCAACCCGACAGGGGGAGGTTCACCCCTCCACTTT. Amino acids: CASNPTGGGSPLHF.

The rearrangement joins TRBV27 to TRBJ2-3; 12 positions agree with TRBD2. This CDR3 contains 12 residues. With 5 bases clipped from V and 11 bases from J, the junction kept 2 bases outside the gene matches. Germline V lookup: CDR1 MNHEY, CDR2 SMNVEV (reference sequence). CDR3 residues: CASSRLAGEQYF. CDR3 bases: TGTGCCAGCAGTCGACTAGCGGGAGAGCAGTATTTT.

The chain joins TRBV27 to TRBJ1-4; the D gene is possibly TRBD1 (5 bases). This CDR3 comprises 13 residues. Germline V gives CDR1 MNHEY, CDR2 SMNVEV (reference sequence). V dropped 9 bases and J dropped 6 bases, with 14 bases sitting between them. The CDR3 DNA follows: TGTGCCAGTCGGGACGGGAGGGATGAAAAACTGTTTTTT. As protein: CASRDGRDEKLFF.

The genes are TRBV3-1 (or the pseudogene TRBV3-2) and TRBJ1-6; D is uncertain. Trimming took 8 bases from V and 2 from J, leaving 16 bases between them. Germline V gives CDR1 LGHDT, CDR2 YNNKEL (reference sequence). The CDR3 runs to 16 residues. The chain's CDR3 is CASHNRQGAYNSPLHF. The CDR3 DNA reads TGTGCCAGCCACAACCGACAAGGTGCCTATAATTCACCCCTCCACTTT.

The chain employs TRBV7-8 and TRBJ1-6; D unclear. The germline V gene encodes CDR1 SGHVS and CDR2 FQNEAQ. V was shortened by 5 bases and J by 0 bases, with 5 bases between the two germline ends. CDR3 length equals 14 residues. The CDR3 reads CASSDSSYNSPLHF. Written as DNA, the CDR3 is TGTGCCAGCAGCGATAGCTCCTATAATTCACCCCTCCACTTT.

V usage is TRBV23-1 and J usage is TRBJ1-6; 7 bases align to TRBD1. TRBV23-1 is an ORF; its function is uncertain. V shed 8 bases, J shed 9 bases, and the junction held 22 bases outside the gene matches. The length of the CDR3 is 18 residues. In DNA form, the CDR3 reads TGCGCCAGCTTTAGCAGAGAGACAGGGTCAGACAATTCTTCACCCCTCCACTTT. It yields the protein CASFSRETGSDNSSPLHF.